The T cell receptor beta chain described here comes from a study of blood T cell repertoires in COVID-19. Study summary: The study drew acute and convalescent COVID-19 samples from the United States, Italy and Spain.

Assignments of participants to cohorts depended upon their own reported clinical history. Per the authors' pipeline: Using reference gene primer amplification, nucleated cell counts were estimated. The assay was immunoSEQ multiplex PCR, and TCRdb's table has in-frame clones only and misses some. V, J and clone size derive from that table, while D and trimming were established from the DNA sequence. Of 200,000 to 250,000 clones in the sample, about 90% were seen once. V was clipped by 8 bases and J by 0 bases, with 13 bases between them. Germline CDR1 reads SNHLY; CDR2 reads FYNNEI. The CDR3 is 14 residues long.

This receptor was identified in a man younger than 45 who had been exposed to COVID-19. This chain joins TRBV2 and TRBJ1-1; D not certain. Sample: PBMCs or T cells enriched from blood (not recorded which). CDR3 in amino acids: CASGKENMNTEAFF. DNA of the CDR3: TGTGCCAGCGGTAAAGAGAACATGAACACTGAAGCTTTCTTT.